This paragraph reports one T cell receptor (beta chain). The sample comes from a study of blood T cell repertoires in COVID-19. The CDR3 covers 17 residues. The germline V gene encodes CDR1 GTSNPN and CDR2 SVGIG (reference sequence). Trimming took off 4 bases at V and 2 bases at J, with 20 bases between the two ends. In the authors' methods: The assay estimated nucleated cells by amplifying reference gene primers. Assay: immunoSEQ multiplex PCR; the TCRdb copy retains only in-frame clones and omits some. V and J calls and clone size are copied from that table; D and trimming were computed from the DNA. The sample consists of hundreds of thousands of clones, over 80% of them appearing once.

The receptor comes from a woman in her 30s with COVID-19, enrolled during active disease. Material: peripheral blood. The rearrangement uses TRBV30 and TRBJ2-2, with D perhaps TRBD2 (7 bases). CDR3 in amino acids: CAWTAGWGGPNTGELFF. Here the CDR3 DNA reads TGTGCCTGGACCGCCGGTTGGGGGGGGCCCAACACCGGGGAGCTGTTTTTT.